The subject of this entry is one TCR beta chain. What it binds is unknown. The germline V gene encodes CDR1 LGHDT and CDR2 YNNKEL (reference sequence). The CDR3 sequence is 17 residues long. V lost 10 bases to trimming and J lost 4 bases, with 27 bases between them. This sample was taken from a study of identical twins. Regarding the study as a whole: Cord blood beta clonotypes present at high abundance carried fewer insertions; no such pattern appeared in memory repertoires. In beta out-of-frame sequences, the excess sharing between twins was weaker.

A template switching step contributed a universal primer site, while unique molecular identifiers were present in the cDNA. TCRdb recomputed calls from the 5' RACE reads with MiXCR, one row per CDR3 protein. This sample yields about 730,000 distinct CDR3 sequences, of which around 20% are seen a single time; 4.3% belongs to the top ten. These records were also assigned to another study, of T cells expressing NK-cell markers. As that study records: Whether expanded NKG2C-expressing T cell clones recognize HCMV is unknown.

The receptor's source is a woman aged 18 to 35 in good health. The material sequenced was PBMCs. The J gene is TRBJ2-3, the V gene TRBV3-1; D may be TRBD1 or TRBD2 (6 bases each). CDR3 region: CATSQIIGGGRSDTQYF. For the CDR3, the DNA is TGTGCCACCTCCCAAATAATCGGAGGGGGAAGATCAGATACGCAGTATTTT.